This T cell receptor beta chain came from a study of beta chain features in type 1 diabetes. Study outcomes and limitations: Moderately but significantly shorter TCRB CDR3s were found in Type 1 diabetes patients in all four CD4+ subsets.

As for this clone: Its antigen is currently unknown.

Donors contributed one heparinised blood draw apiece, averaging about 116 mL. Every isolated RNA sample was fully reverse transcribed, so sequencing captured expressed TCRB transcripts. Sequencing used immunoSEQ multiplex PCR; TCRdb keeps in-frame clones, though not all of them. The sample records around 710,000 clones, 9.5% to 15% being singletons. Germline values: CDR1 MNHNY, CDR2 SVGAGI (reference sequence). The CDR3 sequence is 15 residues long. V was pared by 7 bases and J by 2 bases, with 15 bases between. The rearrangement joins TRBV6-6 to TRBJ1-5, with no clear D. Material for sequencing was naive CD4+ T cells from blood. This TCR was recovered from a man in his thirties or forties with type 1 diabetes. As DNA, the CDR3 is TGTGCCAGCACCCCAATGGGGTATGGCAATCAGCCCCAGCATTTT. Amino acids: CASTPMGYGNQPQHF.